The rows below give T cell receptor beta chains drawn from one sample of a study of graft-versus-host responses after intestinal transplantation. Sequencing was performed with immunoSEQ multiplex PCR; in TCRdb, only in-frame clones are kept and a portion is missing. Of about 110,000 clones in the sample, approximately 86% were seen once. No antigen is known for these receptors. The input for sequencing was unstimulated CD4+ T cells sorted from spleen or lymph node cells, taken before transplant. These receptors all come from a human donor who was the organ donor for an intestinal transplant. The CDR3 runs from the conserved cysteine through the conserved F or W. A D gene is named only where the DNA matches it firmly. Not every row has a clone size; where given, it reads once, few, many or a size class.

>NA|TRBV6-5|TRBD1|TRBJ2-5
CASRGTGQETQYF
TGTGCCAGCAGGGGGACAGGCCAAGAGACCCAGTACTTC
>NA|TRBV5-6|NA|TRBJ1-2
CASSLAGNYGYTF
TGTGCCAGCAGCTTGGCGGGAAACTATGGCTACACCTTC
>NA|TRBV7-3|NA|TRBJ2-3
CASSPYSSTDTQYF
TGTGCCAGCAGCCCCTATTCTAGCACAGATACGCAGTATTTT
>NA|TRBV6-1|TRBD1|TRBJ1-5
CASTTGNNQPQHF
TGTGCCAGCACGACAGGGAACAATCAGCCCCAGCATTTT
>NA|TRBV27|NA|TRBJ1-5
CASSLSAGDNQPQHF
TGTGCCAGCAGTTTATCGGCGGGGGACAATCAGCCCCAGCATTTT
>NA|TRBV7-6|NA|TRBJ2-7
CASSLSPAGPGNEQYF
TGTGCCAGCAGCTTATCTCCGGCCGGCCCTGGAAACGAGCAGTACTTC
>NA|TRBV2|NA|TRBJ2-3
CASSKQGASTDTQYF
TGTGCCAGCAGCAAACAGGGCGCTAGCACAGATACGCAGTATTTT
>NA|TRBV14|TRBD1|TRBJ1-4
CASSQRTGDREKLFF
TGTGCCAGCAGCCAGAGGACAGGGGACCGTGAAAAACTGTTTTTT
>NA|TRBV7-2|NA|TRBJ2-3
CASSLGLDTDTQYF
TGTGCCAGCAGCTTAGGGCTAGATACAGATACGCAGTATTTT
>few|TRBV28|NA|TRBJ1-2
CASIGLSTRGDNNYGYTF
TGTGCCAGCATCGGTTTGTCGACCAGGGGCGATAATAACTATGGCTACACCTTC
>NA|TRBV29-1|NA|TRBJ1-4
CSVSLNEKLFF
TGCAGCGTGTCGCTGAATGAAAAACTGTTTTTT
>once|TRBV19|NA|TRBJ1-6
CASRGILYNSPLHF
TGTGCCAGTAGGGGGATACTCTATAATTCACCCCTCCACTTT
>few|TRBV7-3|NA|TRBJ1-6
CASSLTGSYNSPLHF
TGTGCCAGCAGCTTAACAGGCTCCTATAATTCACCCCTCCACTTT
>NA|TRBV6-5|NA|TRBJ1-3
CASTLTGASGNTIYF
TGTGCCAGCACCTTAACCGGTGCCTCTGGAAACACCATATATTTT
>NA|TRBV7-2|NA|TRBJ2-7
CASSLKVGRDEQYF
TGTGCCAGCAGCTTAAAAGTGGGGCGGGACGAGCAGTACTTC
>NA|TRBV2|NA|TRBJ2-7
CASSVTTREQYF
TGTGCCAGCAGTGTCACGACGCGCGAGCAGTACTTC
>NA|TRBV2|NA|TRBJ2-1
CASSVGIEQFF
TGTGCCAGCAGTGTAGGGATTGAGCAGTTCTTC
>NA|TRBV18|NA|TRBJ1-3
CASSTDSFSGNTIYF
TGTGCCAGCTCTACCGACAGTTTCTCTGGAAACACCATATATTTT
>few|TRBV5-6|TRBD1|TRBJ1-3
CASSLQGAGNTIYF
TGTGCCAGCAGCTTGCAGGGGGCTGGAAACACCATATATTTT
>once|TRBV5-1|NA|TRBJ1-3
CASSLAVTPGNTIYF
TGCGCCAGCAGCTTGGCAGTGACTCCTGGAAACACCATATATTTT
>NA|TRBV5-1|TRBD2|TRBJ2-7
CASRGLVRYEQYF
TGCGCCAGCAGAGGACTAGTAAGGTACGAGCAGTACTTC
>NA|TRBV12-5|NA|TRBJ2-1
CASCPISYNEQFF
TGTGCTAGTTGTCCTATCTCCTACAATGAGCAGTTCTTC
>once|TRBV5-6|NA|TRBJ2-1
CASSLTWTNEQFF
TGTGCCAGCAGCTTGACCTGGACCAATGAGCAGTTCTTC